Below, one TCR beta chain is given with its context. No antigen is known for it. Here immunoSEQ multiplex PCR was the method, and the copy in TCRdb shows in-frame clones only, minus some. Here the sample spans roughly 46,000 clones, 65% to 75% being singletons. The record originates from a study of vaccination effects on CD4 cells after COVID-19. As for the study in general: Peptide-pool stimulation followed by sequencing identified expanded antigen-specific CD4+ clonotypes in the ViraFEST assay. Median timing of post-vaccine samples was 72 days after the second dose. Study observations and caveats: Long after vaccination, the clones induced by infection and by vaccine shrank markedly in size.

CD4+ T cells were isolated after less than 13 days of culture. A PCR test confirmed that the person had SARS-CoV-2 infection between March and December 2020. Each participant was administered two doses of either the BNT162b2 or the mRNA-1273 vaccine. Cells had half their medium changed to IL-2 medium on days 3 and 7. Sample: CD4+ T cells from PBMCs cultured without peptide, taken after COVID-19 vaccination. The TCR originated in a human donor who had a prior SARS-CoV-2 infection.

The CDR3 nucleotides are TGCGCCAGCAGCTTGGTGGGGCAGCCGAACACCGGGGAGCTGTTTTTT. It is translated as CASSLVGQPNTGELFF. The chain couples TRBV5-1 to TRBJ2-2, with a tentative D call TRBD1 (5 bases). Looked up from germline, CDR1 is SGHRS and CDR2 is YFSETQ. The CDR3 totals 16 residues. V was shortened by 0 bases and J by 0 bases, with 9 bases between the two germline ends. Filled out from reference TRBV5-1 and TRBJ2-2, the complete variable domain reads KAGVTQTPRYLIKTRGQQVTLSCSPISGHRSVSWYQQTPGQGLQFLFEYFSETQRNKGNFPGRFSGRQFSNSRSEMNVSTLELGDSALYLCASSLVGQPNTGELFFGEGSRLTVL.